A selection of T cell receptor beta chains follows, all from one sample in a study of metastatic and nonmetastatic thyroid tumors. From the PCR reads, TCRdb re-called clones with MiXCR. Of about 69,000 clones in the sample, over 12% were seen once. Sequencing was carried out using blood. Receptor source: a male donor with papillary thyroid cancer or a benign thyroid nodule (not recorded which). Some clones in this sample may be carry-over from other donors' samples. The CDR3 runs from the conserved cysteine through the conserved F or W. D genes are given only for firm matches. Only part of the rows carry a size: once, few, many, or a class if the clone is expanded.

size	V	D	J	CDR3	DNA
many	TRBV11-2	TRBD2	TRBJ2-1	CASSLSPGLAGVYNEQFF	TGTGCCAGCAGCTTGAGTCCGGGACTAGCGGGAGTTTACAATGAGCAGTTCTTC
many	TRBV20-1	TRBD1	TRBJ1-1	CSHHRGQRNTEAFF	TGCAGTCATCACAGGGGGCAGAGGAACACTGAAGCTTTCTTT
.	TRBV19	TRBD2	TRBJ2-1	CASSTSGIAGDHNEQFF	TGTGCCAGTAGTACCTCCGGTATAGCGGGGGACCACAATGAGCAGTTCTTC
few	TRBV11-3	.	TRBJ2-7	CASMADSDYEQYF	TGTGCCAGCATGGCTGACTCTGACTACGAGCAGTACTTC
many	TRBV12-3/TRBV12-4	TRBD2	TRBJ2-1	CASSPLGLAGPYNEQFF	TGTGCCAGCAGTCCCCTGGGACTAGCGGGACCCTACAATGAGCAGTTCTTC
many	TRBV6-1	.	TRBJ1-2	CASSEQGAYGYTF	TGTGCCAGCAGTGAACAGGGCGCCTATGGCTACACCTTC
.	TRBV14	.	TRBJ2-6	CASSPQAGANVLTF	TGTGCCAGCAGCCCACAAGCGGGGGCCAACGTCCTGACTTTC
many	TRBV11-2	TRBD1	TRBJ1-2	CASSKTGDGYTF	TGTGCCAGCAGCAAGACAGGGGACGGCTACACCTTC
many	TRBV7-2	.	TRBJ1-2	CASSSQGEIYGYTF	TGTGCCAGCAGCTCCCAGGGAGAGATCTATGGCTACACCTTC
.	TRBV20-1	TRBD1	TRBJ1-1	CSAIPGQCKTEAFF	TGCAGTGCCATCCCGGGACAGTGTAAAACTGAAGCTTTCTTT
.	TRBV20-1	.	TRBJ1-5	CSDSWGDSNKPQHF	TGCAGTGATAGCTGGGGGGATAGCAATAAGCCCCAGCATTTT
many	TRBV10-3	.	TRBJ1-2	CAISESEVNYGYTF	TGTGCCATCAGTGAGAGTGAGGTTAACTATGGCTACACCTTC
.	TRBV19	TRBD2	TRBJ2-7	CASSIQTSGSYEQYF	TGTGCCAGTAGTATACAAACTAGCGGGAGTTACGAGCAGTACTTC
many	TRBV11-2	.	TRBJ2-3	CASSLSRVTDTQYF	TGTGCCAGCAGCCTGTCCCGGGTGACAGATACGCAGTATTTT
few	TRBV11-2	TRBD1	TRBJ2-1	CASSKPRQGADEQFF	TGTGCCAGCAGCAAGCCCCGACAGGGGGCTGATGAGCAGTTCTTC
many	TRBV3-1	.	TRBJ1-1	CASSQEGVPQNTEAFF	TGTGCCAGCAGCCAAGAAGGGGTTCCCCAGAACACTGAAGCTTTCTTT
few	TRBV30	.	TRBJ1-6	CAWSVGGPRSPLHF	TGTGCCTGGAGTGTTGGGGGGCCTCGATCACCCCTCCACTTT
many	TRBV6-1	.	TRBJ1-3	CASRNSGNTIYF	TGTGCCAGCAGGAATTCTGGAAACACCATATATTTT
.	TRBV4-1	.	TRBJ2-5	CASSQVDEDETQYF	TGCGCCAGCAGCCAAGTCGACGAGGACGAGACCCAGTACTTC
many	TRBV11-2	TRBD1	TRBJ1-3	CASSFRDRDSGNTIYF	TGTGCCAGCAGCTTCCGTGACAGGGACTCTGGAAACACCATATATTTT
many	TRBV5-4	TRBD1	TRBJ1-1	CASSSASTGDTEAFF	TGTGCCAGCAGCTCGGCCAGCACAGGGGACACTGAAGCTTTCTTT
few	TRBV27	TRBD1	TRBJ2-3	CASRTGGLVAQYF	TGTGCCAGCAGGACAGGGGGTTTGGTGGCGCAGTATTTT
many	TRBV11-2	.	TRBJ2-7	CASSLDPASSYEQYF	TGTGCCAGCAGCTTAGATCCAGCGAGCTCCTACGAGCAGTACTTC
many	TRBV28	.	TRBJ1-3	CASSTQGFVNTIYF	TGTGCCAGCAGCACGCAAGGGTTCGTAAACACCATATATTTC
many	TRBV24-1	TRBD2	TRBJ2-1	CATSDRTSHEQFF	TGTGCCACCAGTGATCGGACTAGCCATGAGCAGTTCTTC
many	TRBV10-3	TRBD2	TRBJ2-1	CAISELAGVDNEQFF	TGTGCCATCAGTGAACTAGCGGGAGTGGACAATGAGCAGTTCTTC
many	TRBV29-1	.	TRBJ2-7	CSVVLNQYEQYF	TGCAGCGTTGTCCTTAATCAGTACGAGCAGTACTTC
many	TRBV19	.	TRBJ1-5	CASSIGGWEISNQPQHF	TGTGCCAGTAGTATAGGGGGTTGGGAAATCAGCAATCAGCCCCAGCATTTT
many	TRBV20-1	.	TRBJ1-5	CSARRVGGQDQPQHF	TGCAGTGCTAGACGTGTTGGGGGCCAGGACCAGCCCCAGCATTTT
.	TRBV5-1	.	TRBJ2-7	CASSLPGRESFSYEQYF	TGCGCCAGCAGCTTGCCTGGTAGGGAAAGTTTCTCCTACGAGCAGTACTTC
many	TRBV2	.	TRBJ2-1	CASSEAFANPYNEQFF	TGTGCCAGCAGTGAAGCGTTTGCGAATCCCTACAATGAGCAGTTCTTC
many	TRBV20-1	.	TRBJ2-5	CSASPAGREETQYF	TGCAGTGCTAGCCCCGCTGGCAGGGAAGAGACCCAGTACTTC